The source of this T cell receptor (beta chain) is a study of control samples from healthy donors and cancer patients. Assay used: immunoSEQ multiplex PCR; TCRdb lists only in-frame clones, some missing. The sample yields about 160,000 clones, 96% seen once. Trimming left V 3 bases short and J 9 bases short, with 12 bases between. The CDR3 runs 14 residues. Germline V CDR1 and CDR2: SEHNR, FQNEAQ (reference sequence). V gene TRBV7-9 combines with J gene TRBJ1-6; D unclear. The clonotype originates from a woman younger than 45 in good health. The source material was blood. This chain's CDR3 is CASSFAGWGSPLHF. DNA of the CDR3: TGTGCCAGCAGCTTTGCCGGGTGGGGTTCACCCCTCCACTTT.